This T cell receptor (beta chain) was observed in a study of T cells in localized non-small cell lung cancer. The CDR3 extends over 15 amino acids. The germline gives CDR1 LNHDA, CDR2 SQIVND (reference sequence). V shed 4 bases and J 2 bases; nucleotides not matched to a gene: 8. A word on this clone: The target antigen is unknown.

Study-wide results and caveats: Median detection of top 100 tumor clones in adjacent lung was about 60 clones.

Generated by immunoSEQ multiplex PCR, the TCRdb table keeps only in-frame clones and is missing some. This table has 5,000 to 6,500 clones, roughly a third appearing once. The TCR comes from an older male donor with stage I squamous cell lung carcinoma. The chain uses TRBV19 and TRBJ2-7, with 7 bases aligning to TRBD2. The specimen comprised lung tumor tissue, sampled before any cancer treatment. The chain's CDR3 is CASSTRGVPPYEQYF. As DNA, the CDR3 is TGTGCCAGTAGTACCCGGGGGGTCCCCCCCTACGAGCAGTACTTC. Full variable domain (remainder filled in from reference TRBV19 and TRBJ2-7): DGGITQSPKYLFRKEGQNVTLSCEQNLNHDAMYWYRQDPGQGLRLIYYSQIVNDFQKGDIAEGYSVSREKKESFPLTVTSAQKNPTAFYLCASSTRGVPPYEQYFGPGTRLTVT.